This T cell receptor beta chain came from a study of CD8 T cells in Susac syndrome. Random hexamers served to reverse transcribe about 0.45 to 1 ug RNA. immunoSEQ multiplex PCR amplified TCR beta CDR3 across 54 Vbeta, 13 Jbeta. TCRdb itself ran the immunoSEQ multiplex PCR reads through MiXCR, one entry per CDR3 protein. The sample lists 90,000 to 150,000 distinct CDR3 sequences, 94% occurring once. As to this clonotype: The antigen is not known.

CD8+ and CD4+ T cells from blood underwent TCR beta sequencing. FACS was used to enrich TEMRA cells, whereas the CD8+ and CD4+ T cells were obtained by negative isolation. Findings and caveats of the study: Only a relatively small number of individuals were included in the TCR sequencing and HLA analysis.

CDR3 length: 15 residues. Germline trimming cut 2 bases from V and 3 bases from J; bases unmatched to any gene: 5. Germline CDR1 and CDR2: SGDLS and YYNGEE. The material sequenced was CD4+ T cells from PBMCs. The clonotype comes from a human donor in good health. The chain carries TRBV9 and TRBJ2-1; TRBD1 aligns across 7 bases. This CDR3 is CASSVDRANYNEQFF. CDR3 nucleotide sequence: TGTGCCAGCAGCGTCGACAGGGCCAACTACAATGAGCAGTTCTTC.